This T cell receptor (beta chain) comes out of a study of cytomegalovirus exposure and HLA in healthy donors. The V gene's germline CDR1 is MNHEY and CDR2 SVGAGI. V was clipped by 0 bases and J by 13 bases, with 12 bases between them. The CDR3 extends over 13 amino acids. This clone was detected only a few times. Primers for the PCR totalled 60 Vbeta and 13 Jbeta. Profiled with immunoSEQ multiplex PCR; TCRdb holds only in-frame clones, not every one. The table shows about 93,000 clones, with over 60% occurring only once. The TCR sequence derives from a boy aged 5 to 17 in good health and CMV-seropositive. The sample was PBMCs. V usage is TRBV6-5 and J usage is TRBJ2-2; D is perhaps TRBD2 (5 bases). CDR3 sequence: CASSYSMEDGLFF. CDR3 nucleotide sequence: TGTGCCAGCAGTTACTCGATGGAGGACGGGCTGTTTTTT.